The 19 T cell receptor beta chains presented below share a single source sample, sequenced in a study of blood T cell repertoires in COVID-19. Data came from immunoSEQ multiplex PCR; TCRdb stores just in-frame clones and leaves some out. The sample contains 150,000 or so clones, approximately 83% of which appear only once. Sequences were obtained from peripheral blood. Receptors were obtained from a man in his fifties or sixties with acute or convalescent COVID-19.

V and J are TRBV18 and TRBJ1-1; possibly TRBD1 for D (5 bases). In germline, CDR1 is KGHSH, CDR2 LQKENI. CDR3 length: 14 amino acids. V dropped 3 bases and J dropped 5 bases, with 13 bases sitting between them. CDR3 sequence: CASSPRGGETEAFF. CDR3 nucleotide sequence: TGTGCCAGCTCACCGAGAGGAGGGGAGACTGAAGCTTTCTTT.

This clone occurred once. The chain carries TRBV9 and TRBJ1-2, with TRBD1 matching 8 bases. The ends lost 3 bases at V and 4 bases at J; junction bases unmatched: 8. Germline assignment: CDR1 SGDLS and CDR2 YYNGEE. The CDR3 sequence is 15 residues long. The CDR3 loop reads CASSARDRMVYGYTF. Here the CDR3 DNA reads TGTGCCAGCAGCGCCCGGGACAGGATGGTCTATGGCTACACCTTC.

This clone was seen a single time. The chain recombines TRBV12-3 or TRBV12-4 with TRBJ1-2; D is possibly TRBD1 (6 bases). This CDR3 contains 13 residues. Trimming removed 6 bases from V and 8 bases from J, with 16 bases in between. The CDR3 sequence: CASRPGGRRGYTF. CDR3 DNA: TGTGCCAGCAGACCCGGGGGGCGGAGGGGCTACACCTTC.

The rearrangement links TRBV10-3 to TRBJ1-2; TRBD1 is a possible D gene (5 bases). Germline V gene lookup returns CDR1 ENHRY and CDR2 SYGVKD. This CDR3 has 16 residues. With 2 bases removed from V and 3 bases from J, the gap between germline ends came to 16 bases. Here the CDR3 reads CAISEPPGRGDYGYTF. The CDR3 DNA sequence: TGTGCCATCAGTGAGCCCCCCGGAAGGGGTGACTATGGCTACACCTTC.

The CDR3, as DNA: TGCGCCAGCAGTGAGTCCACAGGGATGAACACTGAAGCTTTCTTT. Its translation: CASSESTGMNTEAFF. The V call is TRBV10-2, the J call TRBJ1-1, with D possibly matching TRBD1 (6 bases). Germline assignment: CDR1 WSHSY and CDR2 SAAADI. Trimming stripped 0 bases from V and 0 bases from J, with 8 bases between. The CDR3 consists of 15 residues.

The chain is built from TRBV28 and TRBJ1-2; perhaps TRBD1 as D (6 bases). The CDR3 length is 15 residues. Per germline, CDR1 MDHEN and CDR2 SYDVKM. V lost 5 bases and J lost 7, with 20 bases in between. The CDR3 bases are TGTGCCAGCAGTCCCCGGGACATAGCTTCGGGTGGCTACACCTTC. Its translation: CASSPRDIASGGYTF.

V usage is TRBV2 and J usage is TRBJ2-2, with D maybe TRBD1 (5 bases). CDR1 is SNHLY, CDR2 FYNNEI, per germline. The V gene lost 6 bases and the J gene lost 2 bases, with 13 bases spanning the gap. The CDR3 sequence is 15 residues long. The CDR3 DNA is TGTGCCAGCAGGGGTAGACAGACAAACACCGGGGAGCTGTTTTTT. It specifies CASRGRQTNTGELFF.

The chain links TRBV6-6 to TRBJ1-6; maybe TRBD1 (6 bases). CDR1 MNHNY and CDR2 SVGAGI come from the germline V gene (reference sequence). The V end lost 2 bases, the J end lost 7 bases, and 12 bases lay between the germline ends. The CDR3 runs 15 residues. DNA of the CDR3: TGTGCCAGCAGTTACGGCCCGCAGGGGAATTCACCCCTCCACTTT. Its translation: CASSYGPQGNSPLHF.

This chain uses TRBV9 with TRBJ1-2; tentatively, D is TRBD1 (6 bases). Germline-derived CDR1 and CDR2 are SGDLS and YYNGEE. This CDR3 region has 15 residues. Trimming stripped 4 bases from V and 1 base from J, with 14 bases between. The CDR3 nucleotides are TGTGCCAGCAGCCCGGGGGGCAGTATTAACTATGGCTACACCTTC. Its protein product is CASSPGGSINYGYTF.

The rearrangement uses TRBV12-3 or TRBV12-4 and TRBJ1-1; 7 bases align to TRBD1. V was clipped by 4 bases and J by 3 bases; unmatched bases: 2. This CDR3 is built from 13 residues. CDR3 region: CASSSQGDTEAFF. CDR3 DNA: TGTGCCAGCAGTTCCCAGGGGGACACTGAAGCTTTCTTT.

This clone was detected ten times or more. The chain links TRBV10-2 to TRBJ2-2, with 9 bases matching TRBD2. The CDR3 consists of 15 residues. The germline CDR1 and CDR2 sequences are WSHSY and SAAADI. Unmatched junction bases numbered 7, after V lost 7 bases and J lost 4 bases. The CDR3 DNA follows: TGCGCCAGCACAAGGACTAGCGTTGGCACCGGGGAGCTGTTTTTT. Residues: CASTRTSVGTGELFF.

CDR3 nucleotide sequence: TGTGCCAGCAGTTCCCCGGGGAACACTGAAGCTTTCTTT. It translates to CASSSPGNTEAFF. This chain joins TRBV28 and TRBJ1-1; no clear D. The germline CDR1 and CDR2 sequences are MDHEN and SYDVKM. V lost 4 bases to trimming and J lost 1 base, with 7 bases between them. The CDR3 covers 13 residues.

This clone has only a few counts. The chain carries TRBV5-1 and TRBJ1-4; D remains ambiguous. CDR3 length: 14 amino acids. Trimming pared 2 bases from V and 0 bases from J, leaving 5 bases between. Germline V gene sequence: CDR1 SGHRS, CDR2 YFSETQ. CDR3: CASSFSSTNEKLFF. The CDR3, as DNA: TGCGCCAGCAGCTTTAGTTCAACTAATGAAAAACTGTTTTTT. Filled out from reference TRBV5-1 and TRBJ1-4, the complete variable domain reads KAGVTQTPRYLIKTRGQQVTLSCSPISGHRSVSWYQQTPGQGLQFLFEYFSETQRNKGNFPGRFSGRQFSNSRSEMNVSTLELGDSALYLCASSFSSTNEKLFFGSGTQLSVL.

The rearrangement uses TRBV30 and TRBJ1-2; 7 bases map to TRBD1. V was clipped by 0 bases and J by 2 bases; unmatched bases: 12. Germline lookup yields CDR1 GTSNPN and CDR2 SVGIG (reference sequence). The CDR3 is made up of 17 amino acids. The CDR3 protein is CAWSVRFAPGQNYGYTF. The CDR3 coding sequence is TGTGCCTGGAGTGTACGCTTCGCACCGGGACAGAACTATGGCTACACCTTC.

This chain connects TRBV6-5 to TRBJ1-5, with 7 bases aligning to TRBD1. CDR3 length equals 13 residues. Germline loops: CDR1 MNHEY, CDR2 SVGAGI. The V segment lost 4 bases and the J segment 9 bases; nucleotides outside the gene matches: 6. The CDR3 reads CASSWDSSGPQHF. Written as DNA, the CDR3 is TGTGCCAGCAGTTGGGACAGCTCTGGGCCCCAGCATTTT.

This chain joins TRBV6-1 and TRBJ1-1; tentative D call: TRBD1 (5 bases). V lost 2 bases and J 12 bases, leaving 10 bases between the germline ends. There are 11 residues in the CDR3. Germline CDR1 reads MNHNS; CDR2 reads SASEGT. CDR3 DNA sequence: TGTGCCAGCAGTGAACGGGGGAGACCTTTCTTT. Its protein is CASSERGRPFF.

The CDR3 nucleotides are TGCGCCAGCAGCTTGAACAGGGGGCGCGCAGGAAACACCATATATTTT. Amino acids: CASSLNRGRAGNTIYF. The chain joins TRBV5-1 to TRBJ1-3; 9 positions match TRBD1. Trimming at V came to 1 base and at J to 4 bases, leaving 6 bases not matched to a gene. This CDR3 has 16 amino acids. Germline CDR1 is SGHRS and CDR2 is YFSETQ.

V is TRBV29-1 and J is TRBJ1-1, with D possibly being TRBD1 (5 bases). The CDR3 contains 12 residues. The V gene lost 5 bases and the J gene lost 9 bases, with 16 bases spanning the gap. Germline assignment: CDR1 SQVTM and CDR2 ANQGSEA. The CDR3 loop is CSVTTGGEKAFF. CDR3 DNA: TGCAGCGTTACAACCGGGGGGGAGAAAGCTTTCTTT.

This clone came up once. This rearrangement joins TRBV15 to TRBJ2-2; TRBD2 aligns across 7 bases. The CDR3 sequence is 17 residues long. Germline V gene sequence: CDR1 LNHNV, CDR2 YYDKDF (reference sequence). V shed 4 bases, J shed 1 base, and the junction held 9 bases outside the gene matches. CDR3 region: CATSTDRTRKNTGELFF. DNA of the CDR3: TGTGCCACCAGCACCGATAGGACTAGAAAGAACACCGGGGAGCTGTTTTTT.